This T cell receptor beta chain was found in a study of regulatory T cells in long-lasting Graves disease. Across the study: Positivity for TSH receptor antibodies plus over 5 years of antithyroid drugs meant persistent Graves' disease.

This CDR3 is built from 13 residues. The germline gives CDR1 SQVTM, CDR2 ANQGSEA. Trimming removed 6 bases from V and 3 bases from J; junction bases left unmatched: 3. Relying on iRepertoire HTBI primers and Arm-PCR of CDR3 regions, the team built TCR beta libraries. TCRdb itself ran the multiplex PCR reads through MiXCR, one entry per CDR3 protein. The sample records 400,000 to 500,000 distinct CDR3 sequences, approximately 23% being singletons. The time point is: persistent/refractory GD, antithyroid drugs over 5 years with positive TRAb. PBMCs were the source of the RNA used for TCR sequencing. This clonotype was detected a few times.

The rearrangement joins TRBV29-1 to TRBJ1-2; the match to TRBD1 covers 11 bases. The starting material was peripheral blood mononuclear cells (PBMCs), obtained when the disease was refractory, from a patient treated with antithyroid drugs. This clonotype originated in a female donor with Graves disease. CDR3 residues: CSVPGQGDYGYTF. The CDR3 bases are TGCAGCGTCCCGGGACAGGGGGACTATGGCTACACCTTC.